One and the same sample provided the 21 T cell receptor beta chains below, sequenced in a study of T cell responses to AZD1222 COVID-19 vaccine. Sequencing was performed with immunoSEQ multiplex PCR; in TCRdb, only in-frame clones are kept and a portion is missing. The sample consists of 65,000 to 95,000 clones, roughly nine tenths of them appearing once. Here the sequenced sample was peripheral blood, taken on day 0 of MenACWY control vaccination. The receptors derive from an adult in good health.

The chain joins TRBV28 to TRBJ1-2; D may be TRBD1 (5 bases). There are 14 residues in the CDR3. CDR1 is MDHEN and CDR2 is SYDVKM in the germline V gene. The V end was cut by 5 bases, the J end by 3 bases, with 13 bases between. CDR3 nucleotides: TGTGCCAGCAGTCTAGGGGCTGACGACTATGGCTACACCTTC. Translating gives CASSLGADDYGYTF.

The genes are TRBV6-6 and TRBJ2-7, with D unclear. The germline CDR1 and CDR2 sequences are MNHNY and SVGAGI (reference sequence). Trimming took off 4 bases at V and 3 bases at J, with 7 bases between the two ends. This CDR3 spans 12 amino acids. CDR3 loop: CASSSKIYEQYF. Written as DNA, the CDR3 is TGTGCCAGCAGTTCCAAAATCTACGAGCAGTACTTC.

The chain uses TRBV9 and TRBJ2-1, with D perhaps TRBD2 (6 bases). The CDR3 spans 15 residues. Germline CDR1 SGDLS, CDR2 YYNGEE. Trimming left V 3 bases short and J 4 bases short, with 14 bases between. CDR3 sequence reads: CASSARDLLYNEQFF. DNA for the CDR3: TGTGCCAGCAGCGCGCGGGACCTCCTTTACAATGAGCAGTTCTTC.

This clone occurred once. The chain uses TRBV12-3 or TRBV12-4 and TRBJ2-1; no clear D gene. V was cut by 4 bases and J by 4 bases, with 8 bases left in between. The CDR3 has 13 residues. The CDR3 loop is CASSSELYNEQFF. CDR3 coding DNA: TGTGCCAGCAGTTCCGAGCTGTACAATGAGCAGTTCTTC.

The rearrangement joins TRBV5-6 to TRBJ1-1, with D possibly being TRBD1 (5 bases). V was clipped by 4 bases and J by 2 bases, with 15 bases between them. CDR1 is SGHDT and CDR2 is YYEEEE in the germline V gene. The CDR3 spans 15 residues. Here the CDR3 DNA reads TGTGCCAGCAGCGGAACAGGAGCTACTAACACTGAAGCTTTCTTT. It is translated as CASSGTGATNTEAFF.

V usage is TRBV7-9 and J usage is TRBJ2-3; TRBD2 aligns across 13 bases. This CDR3 comprises 17 residues. CDR1 and CDR2 (germline): SEHNR, FQNEAQ (reference sequence). J was trimmed by 0 bases and V by 4 bases; bases with no gene match: 4. CDR3 in DNA: TGTGCCAGCAGCTCATGGACTAGCGGGGGAAGCACAGATACGCAGTATTTT. Its protein is CASSSWTSGGSTDTQYF.

This chain uses TRBV11-2 with TRBJ2-2; unclear D gene. The germline V gene encodes CDR1 SGHAT and CDR2 FQNNGV. This CDR3 is built from 12 residues. Trimming took off 5 bases at V and 5 bases at J, with 6 bases between the two ends. In nucleotides, the CDR3 is TGTGCCAGCAGCCCAAGTACCGGGGAGCTGTTTTTT. It is translated as CASSPSTGELFF.

V and J are TRBV10-3 and TRBJ2-1, with 9 nucleotides matching TRBD1. CDR1 and CDR2 from the germline V gene are ENHRY and SYGVKD. CDR3 length equals 13 residues. V shed 6 bases, J shed 5 bases, and the junction held 2 bases outside the gene matches. CDR3 sequence reads: CAISWTGDNEQFF. CDR3 sequence (DNA): TGTGCCATCAGCTGGACAGGGGACAATGAGCAGTTCTTC.

The V call is TRBV4-3, the J call TRBJ1-3, with D hard to call. V was trimmed by 2 bases and J by 0 bases, leaving 8 bases between them. The CDR3 length is 15 residues. CDR1 and CDR2 from the germline V gene are LGHNA and YSLEER. CDR3 amino acids: CASSQLHNSGNTIYF. The CDR3 nucleotides are TGCGCCAGCAGCCAACTACATAACTCTGGAAACACCATATATTTT.

The gene calls are TRBV18 and TRBJ2-1; TRBD1 matches at 10 bases. The CDR3 has 19 residues. The V gene's germline CDR1 is KGHSH and CDR2 LQKENI. The junction had 14 bases not matched to a gene; V was cut back by 2 bases and J by 4 bases. The CDR3 is CASSPMSLGGDRGYNEQFF. In nucleotides, the CDR3 is TGTGCCAGCTCACCAATGTCGTTAGGAGGGGACAGGGGTTACAATGAGCAGTTCTTC.

This rearrangement joins TRBV2 to TRBJ1-3; D unclear. The V gene's germline CDR1 is SNHLY and CDR2 FYNNEI. The CDR3 runs 13 residues. The germline V and J ends were trimmed by 7 bases and 2 bases, with 9 bases remaining between them. CDR3 sequence (DNA): TGTGCCAGCACGTCCCAACCTGGAAACACCATATATTTT. It yields the protein CASTSQPGNTIYF.

This chain links TRBV6-6 with TRBJ2-2; TRBD1 matches at 7 bases. CDR1 and CDR2 from the germline V gene are MNHNY and SVGAGI (reference sequence). The CDR3 runs 14 residues. The trim removed 7 bases at V and 2 bases at J, leaving 4 bases unmatched. CDR3 coding DNA: TGTGCCAGCAAATGGGACAGCAACACCGGGGAGCTGTTTTTT. As protein: CASKWDSNTGELFF.

The chain uses TRBV12-3 or TRBV12-4 and TRBJ1-2; TRBD1 might be the D (5 bases). CDR3 length: 13 amino acids. Trimming stripped 1 base from V and 4 bases from J, with 7 bases between. The CDR3 spells CASSLGGVYGYTF. The CDR3, as DNA: TGTGCCAGCAGTTTAGGGGGCGTCTATGGCTACACCTTC.

The chain links TRBV19 to TRBJ1-5, with D perhaps matching TRBD1 (6 bases). The germline gives CDR1 LNHDA, CDR2 SQIVND (reference sequence). The CDR3 is made up of 14 amino acids. V lost 3 bases and J lost 6, with 12 bases in between. CDR3 bases: TGTGCCAGTAGTATTTTGGGGGGCGGTCAGCCCCAGCATTTT. It encodes CASSILGGGQPQHF.

The chain recombines TRBV7-9 with TRBJ2-5; D gene ambiguous. Trimming took off 7 bases at V and 5 bases at J, with 11 bases between the two ends. The CDR3 runs to 12 residues. Germline values: CDR1 SEHNR, CDR2 FQNEAQ (reference sequence). This CDR3 is CASTSLGETQYF. The CDR3 DNA sequence: TGTGCCAGCACCTCTCTAGGGGAGACCCAGTACTTC.

The chain carries TRBV28 and TRBJ2-7; D is undetermined. Deletions cut 5 bases from V and 2 bases from J, with 7 bases between. The CDR3 has 12 residues. Germline V CDR1 and CDR2: MDHEN, SYDVKM. The CDR3 sequence is CASSRQTYEQYF. The CDR3 coding sequence is TGTGCCAGCAGTCGTCAGACCTACGAGCAGTACTTC.

The V and J genes are TRBV11-3 and TRBJ2-3; TRBD2 agrees at 10 bases. J was trimmed by 1 base and V by 6 bases; bases with no gene match: 7. The germline CDR1 and CDR2 sequences are SGHNT and YENEEA. This CDR3 is 16 amino acids long. The DNA for the CDR3 is TGTGCCAGCAGTTCAGGACTAGCGGCGCGCACAGATACGCAGTATTTT. Amino acids: CASSSGLAARTDTQYF.

This clone was recorded a few times. J is TRBJ2-5 and V is TRBV6-2 or TRBV6-3; D gene uncertain. Trimming stripped 3 bases from V and 5 bases from J, with 4 bases between. The CDR3 loop spans 11 amino acids. CDR1 is MNHEY and CDR2 is SVGEGT in the germline V gene. The CDR3: CASSYYETQYF. The CDR3 DNA follows: TGTGCCAGCAGTTATTACGAGACCCAGTACTTC.

The chain carries TRBV19 and TRBJ2-1; 10 bases map to TRBD2. J lost 9 bases, V lost 6 bases, and 14 bases had no gene match. The V gene's germline CDR1 is LNHDA and CDR2 SQIVND (reference sequence). The CDR3 contains 16 residues. CDR3 loop: CASRLNPSGSGSEQFF. CDR3 nucleotide sequence: TGTGCCAGTAGGTTAAACCCTAGCGGGAGTGGGAGTGAGCAGTTCTTC.

J is TRBJ2-1 and V is TRBV12-2; TRBD2 is the table's D call, not checked against the DNA. TRBV12-2 is a known pseudogene. The CDR3 runs to 12 residues. The CDR3 DNA follows: TGCCTTTGGGCGGGGAAATACAATGAGCAGTTCTTC. Its protein is CLWAGKYNEQFF.

A single count supports this clone. The chain employs TRBV7-2 and TRBJ1-2, with D hard to call. Germline V gene sequence: CDR1 SGHTA, CDR2 FQGNSA. CDR3 length equals 14 residues. Trimming removed 1 base from V and 0 bases from J, with 6 bases in between. The CDR3 region is CASSLEGANYGYTF. For the CDR3, the DNA is TGTGCCAGCAGCTTAGAGGGAGCTAACTATGGCTACACCTTC.